The clone carrying this TCR beta chain was recorded only once. This record belongs to a study of cytomegalovirus exposure and HLA in healthy donors. 13 Jbeta primers and 60 Vbeta primers were used for the PCR. Assay: immunoSEQ multiplex PCR; the TCRdb copy retains only in-frame clones and omits some. The sample has under 200,000 clones; more than 65% are singletons. This CDR3 has 11 residues. The receptor comes from a woman in her fifties or sixties in good health and CMV-seronegative. V is TRBV21-1 and J is TRBJ2-7; TRBD1 is taken as the D call from the table, unchecked against the DNA. TRBV21-1 is assigned pseudogene status. Source material: PBMCs. CDR3 nucleotide sequence: TGTGCCAGCAGGACAGGGGACGAGCAGTACTTC. It translates to CASRTGDEQYF.